The 28 T cell receptor beta chains below all came from one sample that was sequenced in a study of blood T cell repertoires in COVID-19. Measured with immunoSEQ multiplex PCR; TCRdb has only the in-frame clones, and not every one. The table shows about 180,000 clones, with 79% occurring only once. Sequencing input: peripheral blood. These receptors were taken from a woman in her fifties or sixties with COVID-19, enrolled during active disease.

The genes are TRBV7-2 and TRBJ1-1; no reliable D call. Germline V gene lookup returns CDR1 SGHTA and CDR2 FQGNSA. The V end was cut by 2 bases, the J end by 0 bases, with 7 bases between. There are 14 residues in the CDR3. CDR3 in DNA: TGTGCCAGCAGCTTACGGACTATGAACACTGAAGCTTTCTTT. This gives the protein CASSLRTMNTEAFF.

The V and J genes are TRBV7-6 and TRBJ1-1; TRBD1 matches at 10 bases. The length of the CDR3 is 15 residues. Germline loops: CDR1 SGHVS, CDR2 FNYEAQ. V was clipped by 3 bases and J by 6 bases; unmatched bases: 7. CDR3 sequence (DNA): TGTGCCAGCAGCTTCACCGGGACAGGGGATTCTGAAGCTTTCTTT. Its protein product is CASSFTGTGDSEAFF.

The chain carries TRBV2 and TRBJ2-1; D is unclear. The CDR3 length is 13 residues. In germline, CDR1 is SNHLY, CDR2 FYNNEI. Deletions cut 4 bases from V and 6 bases from J, with 10 bases between. For the CDR3, the DNA is TGTGCCAGCAGTGCCCAGGCGATCAATGAGCAGTTCTTC. This codes for CASSAQAINEQFF.

V and J are TRBV19 and TRBJ1-4, with TRBD1 as a possible D gene (6 bases). V was trimmed by 4 bases and J by 3 bases, leaving 12 bases between them. The germline V gene encodes CDR1 LNHDA and CDR2 SQIVND (reference sequence). The CDR3 runs 15 residues. The DNA for the CDR3 is TGTGCCAGTAGTAAGCTCGGGACACCTAATGAAAAACTGTTTTTT. Translation gives CASSKLGTPNEKLFF.

The chain joins TRBV28 to TRBJ2-4, with TRBD1 identical over 9 bases. The germline V gene encodes CDR1 MDHEN and CDR2 SYDVKM. Trimming took 7 bases from V and 8 from J; bases not matched to a gene: 9. The length of the CDR3 is 14 residues. The DNA for the CDR3 is TGTGCCAGCAAACGAACAGGGGGCCAGGACATTCAGTACTTC. This codes for CASKRTGGQDIQYF.

The chain employs TRBV4-1 and TRBJ2-7; 11 bases align to TRBD2. CDR1 is MGHRA, CDR2 YSYEKL, per germline. The CDR3 has 15 residues. The V and J ends lost 3 bases and 4 bases, in that order; junction bases with no gene match: 5. The CDR3, as DNA: TGCGCCAGCAGCCAGGCTTCTAGCGGGAGGTACGAGCAGTACTTC. Translated: CASSQASSGRYEQYF.

This chain links TRBV2 with TRBJ1-4; D possibly corresponds to TRBD1 (5 bases). This CDR3 is 15 amino acids long. Germline V gene data show CDR1 as SNHLY and CDR2 as FYNNEI. V was cut by 2 bases and J by 5 bases, with 12 bases left in between. CDR3 bases: TGTGCCAGCAGTGAACTTCAGGGTTCGAATGAAAAACTGTTTTTT. As protein: CASSELQGSNEKLFF.

The V and J genes are TRBV2 and TRBJ1-4; TRBD1 matches 7 bases. This CDR3 is 15 amino acids long. V lost 5 bases and J lost 1; bases outside the gene matches: 4. Germline-derived CDR1 and CDR2 are SNHLY and FYNNEI. This CDR3 reads CASSNYRGTNEKLFF. The DNA for the CDR3 is TGTGCCAGCAGTAATTACAGGGGAACTAATGAAAAACTGTTTTTT.

There are a few counts of this clone. This chain links TRBV5-1 with TRBJ2-1, with 9 positions matching TRBD2. Trimming took 4 bases from V and 5 from J; bases not matched to a gene: 7. Germline V gene data show CDR1 as SGHRS and CDR2 as YFSETQ. This CDR3 is built from 15 residues. CDR3 nucleotide sequence: TGCGCCAGCAGCCAGGTAGCGGGGGCAAACAATGAGCAGTTCTTC. Protein product: CASSQVAGANNEQFF. The entire variable domain, with the rest obtained from reference TRBV5-1 and TRBJ2-1, is as follows: KAGVTQTPRYLIKTRGQQVTLSCSPISGHRSVSWYQQTPGQGLQFLFEYFSETQRNKGNFPGRFSGRQFSNSRSEMNVSTLELGDSALYLCASSQVAGANNEQFFGPGTRLTVL.

The chain has TRBV29-1 and TRBJ2-7; 7 nucleotides match TRBD1. The CDR3 sequence is 14 residues long. The germline V gene encodes CDR1 SQVTM and CDR2 ANQGSEA. Unmatched junction bases numbered 4, after V lost 0 bases and J lost 2 bases. The CDR3 loop reads CSVEDRQGPYEQYF. The CDR3 DNA reads as TGCAGCGTTGAAGACCGACAGGGACCCTACGAGCAGTACTTC.

The gene calls are TRBV6-6 and TRBJ1-4, with D perhaps TRBD1 (6 bases). This CDR3 comprises 17 residues. V gave up 5 bases and J gave up 0 bases, with 16 bases separating them. Germline V gives CDR1 MNHNY, CDR2 SVGAGI (reference sequence). CDR3 residues: CASSPRGPYATNEKLFF. CDR3 DNA sequence: TGTGCCAGCAGTCCCAGGGGTCCTTATGCAACTAATGAAAAACTGTTTTTT.

This clone was seen more than once but under ten times. This chain uses TRBV19 with TRBJ2-5; 8 positions match TRBD2. CDR1 LNHDA and CDR2 SQIVND come from the germline V gene (reference sequence). Trimming took 4 bases from V and 5 from J; bases not matched to a gene: 12. The CDR3 has 16 amino acids. The CDR3 DNA sequence: TGTGCCAGTAGTAAGATCGGGACTAGGGGCCGGGAGACCCAGTACTTC. Its protein is CASSKIGTRGRETQYF.

This chain joins TRBV11-2 and TRBJ2-7, with D maybe TRBD1 (5 bases). Trimming removed 5 bases at V and 3 bases at J, with 8 bases between. This CDR3 comprises 12 residues. CDR1 is SGHAT and CDR2 is FQNNGV in the germline V gene. The chain's CDR3 is CASSLTGYEQYV. CDR3 sequence (DNA): TGTGCCAGCAGCCTTACAGGCTACGAGCAGTACGTC.

The chain recombines TRBV15 with TRBJ2-7, with no clear D. The CDR3 covers 12 residues. Germline V CDR1 and CDR2: LNHNV, YYDKDF (reference sequence). Trimming stripped 5 bases from V and 7 bases from J, with 12 bases between. DNA for the CDR3: TGTGCCACCAGCCCAGGTCGCAAGGAGCAGTACTTC. Encoded protein: CATSPGRKEQYF.

The chain combines TRBV10-1 with TRBJ2-5, with a possible D match to TRBD1 (5 bases). The CDR3 sequence is 16 residues long. V was clipped by 6 bases and J by 1 base, with 18 bases between them. Germline V gives CDR1 WNHNN, CDR2 SYGVQD (reference sequence). The CDR3 bases are TGCGCCAGCAGCTCCACCCGGCAGGGAACCCAAGAGACCCAGTACTTC. Translating gives CASSSTRQGTQETQYF.

The rearrangement links TRBV9 to TRBJ2-4; no definite D call. The ends were cut back, 3 bases at V and 1 base at J, with 17 bases in the middle. This CDR3 has 17 residues. CDR1 is SGDLS and CDR2 is YYNGEE in the germline V gene. CDR3 DNA: TGTGCCAGCAGCGCTCACCCTCTCCTGGGCGCCAAAAACATTCAGTACTTC. Translating it yields CASSAHPLLGAKNIQYF.

This clone was found a few times. The V gene is TRBV6-5, the J gene TRBJ1-1, with D unresolved. Trimming removed 6 bases at V and 7 bases at J, with 15 bases between. Germline CDR1 is MNHEY and CDR2 is SVGAGI. The CDR3 spans 13 residues. CDR3 bases: TGTGCCAGCAGCCCCACACGGGAAGGTGAAGCTTTCTTT. Its protein product is CASSPTREGEAFF.

On this clone itself: Additional DNA sequences in this sample encode the identical CDR3. The chain has TRBV3-1 (or the pseudogene TRBV3-2) and TRBJ1-1, with 7 bases identical to TRBD1. V was pared by 6 bases and J by 4 bases, with 5 bases of the junction left unmatched. Germline-derived CDR1 and CDR2 are LGHDT and YNNKEL (reference sequence). The CDR3 sequence is 13 residues long. CDR3 in amino acids: CASSRQGRTEAFF. The CDR3 DNA reads TGTGCCAGCAGTCGACAGGGACGCACTGAAGCTTTCTTT.

The genes are TRBV2 and TRBJ2-1, with TRBD2 as a possible D gene (7 bases). The CDR3 has 14 residues. Germline V gene data show CDR1 as SNHLY and CDR2 as FYNNEI. The V end was cut by 6 bases, the J end by 4 bases, with 13 bases between. The CDR3 spells CASSGGQGYNEQFF. The CDR3 DNA reads as TGTGCCAGCAGCGGGGGGCAGGGTTACAATGAGCAGTTCTTC.

In its sample, this clone was seen many times. The germline gene is not matched at one end of the junction; a read error may be the cause. The chain joins TRBV24-1 to TRBJ1-2; possibly TRBD1 for D (6 bases). The CDR3 is 12 residues long. CDR1 is KGHDR and CDR2 is SFDVKD in the germline V gene. CDR3 amino acids: CATSPSAGTSIF. The CDR3 DNA reads TGTGCCACCAGTCCCTCCGCCGGGACATCCATCTTC.

V gene TRBV6-4 combines with J gene TRBJ1-6; no definite D call. This CDR3 has 14 residues. V was cut by 3 bases and J by 0 bases, with 3 bases left in between. Looked up from germline, CDR1 is MRHNA and CDR2 is SNTAGT. For the CDR3, the DNA is TGTGCCAGCAGTGAGAGCTCCTATAATTCACCCCTCCACTTT. Translation gives CASSESSYNSPLHF.

V usage is TRBV5-1 and J usage is TRBJ2-3; 7 nucleotides match TRBD2. There are 16 residues in the CDR3. Per the germline V gene, CDR1 is SGHRS and CDR2 is YFSETQ. Trimming took 0 bases from V and 2 from J; bases not matched to a gene: 6. CDR3 DNA sequence: TGCGCCAGCAGCTTGGCGGGCGGGAGCCACACAGATACGCAGTATTTT. Translation gives CASSLAGGSHTDTQYF.

J is TRBJ2-7 and V is TRBV21-1; the table's D gene call, TRBD2, was not cross checked with the DNA. TRBV21-1 corresponds to a pseudogene. The CDR3 is 16 amino acids. The CDR3 nucleotides read TGTGCCAACCTCGGGGGACTAGCGGGAATTTTAGGAGAGCAGTACTTC. Translated: CANLGGLAGILGEQYF.

This clone was detected a few times. This chain connects TRBV28 to TRBJ1-5; weak D call: TRBD1 (5 bases). The germline gives CDR1 MDHEN, CDR2 SYDVKM. CDR3 length: 15 amino acids. V lost 3 bases and J 2 bases, leaving 11 bases between the germline ends. The CDR3, as DNA: TGTGCCAGCAGTTTCCGGGGGGTTGGCAATCAGCCCCAGCATTTT. Translation gives CASSFRGVGNQPQHF.

The chain recombines TRBV11-2 with TRBJ1-4; D unclear. V lost 1 base to trimming and J lost 5 bases, with 11 bases between them. This CDR3 is 15 amino acids long. From germline, CDR1 is SGHAT and CDR2 FQNNGV. This CDR3 reads CASSLGRVANEKLFF. For the CDR3, the DNA is TGTGCCAGCAGCTTAGGTCGGGTGGCGAATGAAAAACTGTTTTTT. The full variable domain, its missing parts supplied by reference TRBV11-2 and TRBJ1-4, is EAGVAQSPRYKIIEKRQSVAFWCNPISGHATLYWYQQILGQGPKLLIQFQNNGVVDDSQLPKDRFSAERLKGVDSTLKIQPAKLEDSAVYLCASSLGRVANEKLFFGSGTQLSVL.

In DNA, the CDR3 is TGTGCCAGCAGCTTACTACCGCGGGCTTCATACAATGAGCAGTTCTTC. Residues: CASSLLPRASYNEQFF. The rearrangement uses TRBV7-9 and TRBJ2-1; D might be TRBD2 (5 bases). Trimming removed 2 bases at V and 4 bases at J, with 15 bases between. CDR3 length: 16 residues. Germline V gene data show CDR1 as SEHNR and CDR2 as FQNEAQ (reference sequence).

The chain links TRBV2 to TRBJ1-2; no clear D gene. Deletions cut 4 bases from V and 4 bases from J, with 10 bases between. CDR3 length: 13 residues. CDR1 and CDR2 (germline): SNHLY, FYNNEI. The CDR3 loop reads CASSVATAYGYTF. The CDR3 DNA follows: TGTGCCAGCAGTGTGGCCACCGCCTATGGCTACACCTTC. Full variable domain (rest looked up from reference TRBV2 and TRBJ1-2): EPEVTQTPSHQVTQMGQEVILRCVPISNHLYFYWYRQILGQKVEFLVSFYNNEISEKSEIFDDQFSVERPDGSNFTLKIRSTKLEDSAMYFCASSVATAYGYTFGSGTRLTVV.

This clone appeared many times. This chain links TRBV5-1 with TRBJ2-2, with 9 bases matching TRBD2. The CDR3 sequence is 17 residues long. Germline V gives CDR1 SGHRS, CDR2 YFSETQ. The junction had 7 bases not matched to a gene; V was cut back by 0 bases and J by 4 bases. The CDR3 loop reads CASSLAVSGGFTGELFF. The CDR3 DNA follows: TGCGCCAGCAGCTTGGCCGTTAGCGGGGGTTTCACCGGGGAGCTGTTTTTT.